This T cell receptor beta chain appears in the sequencing data of a study of long-term antiretroviral therapy in people with HIV. Details on this clone: Its antigen is undetermined.

Study-wide points: Dominant in the repertoire at all time points were clones expanded before ART. Collection spanned 2004 to 2017; ART regimens may be less effective than current ones.

The assay used was immunoSEQ (version v3.0), run at survey level. Sequencing was performed with immunoSEQ multiplex PCR; in TCRdb, only in-frame clones are kept and a portion is missing. The table has some 33,000 clones, around 96% seen once. Sequences were derived from unsorted PBMCs, sampled 6.6 years after starting antiretroviral therapy. The TCR was taken from a man aged 25-45 years with HIV.

CDR3 loop: CASSSQGYGYTF. CDR3 sequence (DNA): TGTGCCAGCAGCTCACAGGGTTATGGCTACACCTTC. The rearrangement joins TRBV11-2 to TRBJ1-2, with D maybe TRBD1 (6 bases). Trimming shortened V by 4 bases and J by 5 bases, and 8 bases separated the two germline ends. The CDR3 has 12 residues. CDR1 and CDR2 from the germline V gene are SGHAT and FQNNGV. Based on the CDR3 plus reference TRBV11-2 and TRBJ1-2, the full variable domain is EAGVAQSPRYKIIEKRQSVAFWCNPISGHATLYWYQQILGQGPKLLIQFQNNGVVDDSQLPKDRFSAERLKGVDSTLKIQPAKLEDSAVYLCASSSQGYGYTFGSGTRLTVV.